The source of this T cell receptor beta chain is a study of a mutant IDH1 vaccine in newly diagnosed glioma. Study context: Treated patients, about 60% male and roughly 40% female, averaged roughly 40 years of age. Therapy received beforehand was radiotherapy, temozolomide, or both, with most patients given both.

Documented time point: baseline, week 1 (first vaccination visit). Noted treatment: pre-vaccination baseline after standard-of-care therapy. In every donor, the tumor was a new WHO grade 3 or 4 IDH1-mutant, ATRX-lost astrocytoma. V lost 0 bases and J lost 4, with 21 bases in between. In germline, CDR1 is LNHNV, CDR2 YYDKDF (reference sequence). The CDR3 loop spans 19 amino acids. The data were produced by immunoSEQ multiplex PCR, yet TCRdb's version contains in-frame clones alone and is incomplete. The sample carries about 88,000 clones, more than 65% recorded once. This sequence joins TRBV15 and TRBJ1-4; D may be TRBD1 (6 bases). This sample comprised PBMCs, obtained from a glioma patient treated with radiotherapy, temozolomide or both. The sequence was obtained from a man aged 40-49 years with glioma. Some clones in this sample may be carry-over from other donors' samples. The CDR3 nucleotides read TGTGCCACCAGCAGAGATAGAGGGGGAGCGAAGATCCGTAATGAAAAACTGTTTTTT. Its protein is CATSRDRGGAKIRNEKLFF.